This T cell receptor (beta chain) was identified during a study of sequential checkpoint blockade in melanoma. The germline CDR1 and CDR2 sequences are MNHNY and SVGAGI (reference sequence). V dropped 2 bases and J dropped 1 base, with 9 bases sitting between them. The length of the CDR3 is 14 residues. Treatment: randomized to nivolumab then ipilimumab (arm A) or the reverse (arm B). This clone was observed a few times. The data were produced by immunoSEQ multiplex PCR, yet TCRdb's version contains in-frame clones alone and is incomplete. The table records approximately 8,200 clones, almost 60% of them present only once.

The receptor's source is a human donor with melanoma. The starting material was CD8+ T cells sorted from blood (inferred from file names), obtained from a patient given nivolumab and ipilimumab in sequence. This chain uses TRBV6-6 with TRBJ2-7; D is undetermined. The CDR3, as DNA: TGTGCCAGCAGTTACAACAGCCATTCCTACGAGCAGTACTTC. It is translated as CASSYNSHSYEQYF.